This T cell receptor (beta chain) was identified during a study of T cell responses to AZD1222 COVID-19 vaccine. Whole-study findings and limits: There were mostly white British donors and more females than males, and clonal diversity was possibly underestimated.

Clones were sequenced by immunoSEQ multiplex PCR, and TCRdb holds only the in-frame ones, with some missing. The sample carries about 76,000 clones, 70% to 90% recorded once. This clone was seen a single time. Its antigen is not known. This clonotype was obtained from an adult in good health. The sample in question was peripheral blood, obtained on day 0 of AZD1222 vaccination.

The DNA of the CDR3 is TGTGCCAGCAGCTTAGGGGCGGGAGACCGCACAGATACGCAGTATTTT. Translation: CASSLGAGDRTDTQYF. The V call is TRBV13, the J call TRBJ2-3; 7 nucleotides match TRBD2. V shed 0 bases and J 1 base; nucleotides not matched to a gene: 4. CDR1 is PRHDT and CDR2 is FYEKMQ in the germline V gene (reference sequence). CDR3 length equals 16 residues.